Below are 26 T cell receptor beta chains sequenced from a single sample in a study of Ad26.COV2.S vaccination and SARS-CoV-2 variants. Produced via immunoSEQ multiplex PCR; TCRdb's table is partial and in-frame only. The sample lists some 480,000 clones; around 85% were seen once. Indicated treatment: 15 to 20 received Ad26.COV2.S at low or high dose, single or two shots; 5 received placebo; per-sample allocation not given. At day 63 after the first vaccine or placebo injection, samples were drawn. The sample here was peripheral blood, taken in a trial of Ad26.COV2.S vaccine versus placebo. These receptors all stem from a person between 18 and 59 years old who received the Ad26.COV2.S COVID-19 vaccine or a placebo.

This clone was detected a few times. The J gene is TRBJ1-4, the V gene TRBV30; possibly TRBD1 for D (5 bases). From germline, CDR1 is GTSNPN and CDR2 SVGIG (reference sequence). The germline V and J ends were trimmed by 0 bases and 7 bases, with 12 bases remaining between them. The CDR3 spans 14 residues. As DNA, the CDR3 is TGTGCCTGGAGTGTACTCGGGGCACCTGAAAAACTGTTTTTT. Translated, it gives CAWSVLGAPEKLFF. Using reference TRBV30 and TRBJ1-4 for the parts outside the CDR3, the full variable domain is SQTIHQWPATLVQPVGSPLSLECTVEGTSNPNLYWYRQAAGRGLQLLFYSVGIGQISSEVPQNLSASRPQDRQFILSSKKLLLSDSGFYLCAWSVLGAPEKLFFGSGTQLSVL.

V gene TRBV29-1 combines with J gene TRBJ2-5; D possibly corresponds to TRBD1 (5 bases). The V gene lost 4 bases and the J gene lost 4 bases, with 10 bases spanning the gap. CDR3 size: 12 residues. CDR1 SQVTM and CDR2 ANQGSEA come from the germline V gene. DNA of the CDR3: TGCAGCGTTGGGGCTAGGGGAGAGACCCAGTACTTC. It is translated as CSVGARGETQYF.

The CDR3 is CASSIAESGANVLTF. The CDR3 nucleotides read TGTGCCAGTAGTATTGCAGAGTCTGGGGCCAACGTCCTGACTTTC. The chain couples TRBV19 to TRBJ2-6; D is unresolved. In germline, CDR1 is LNHDA, CDR2 SQIVND (reference sequence). This CDR3 comprises 15 residues. V was clipped by 3 bases and J by 1 base, with 7 bases between them.

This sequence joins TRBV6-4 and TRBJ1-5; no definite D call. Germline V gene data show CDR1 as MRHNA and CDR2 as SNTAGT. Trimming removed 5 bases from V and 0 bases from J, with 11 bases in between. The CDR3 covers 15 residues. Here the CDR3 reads CASSTDGNSNQPQHF. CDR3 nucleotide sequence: TGTGCCAGCAGTACGGACGGAAATAGCAATCAGCCCCAGCATTTT.

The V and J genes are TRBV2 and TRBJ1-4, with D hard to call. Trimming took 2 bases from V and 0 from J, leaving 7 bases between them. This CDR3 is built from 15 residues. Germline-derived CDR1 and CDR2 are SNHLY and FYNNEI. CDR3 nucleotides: TGTGCCAGCAGTGAAACCAAAACAACTAATGAAAAACTGTTTTTT. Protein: CASSETKTTNEKLFF. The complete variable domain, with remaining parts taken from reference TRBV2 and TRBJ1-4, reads EPEVTQTPSHQVTQMGQEVILRCVPISNHLYFYWYRQILGQKVEFLVSFYNNEISEKSEIFDDQFSVERPDGSNFTLKIRSTKLEDSAMYFCASSETKTTNEKLFFGSGTQLSVL.

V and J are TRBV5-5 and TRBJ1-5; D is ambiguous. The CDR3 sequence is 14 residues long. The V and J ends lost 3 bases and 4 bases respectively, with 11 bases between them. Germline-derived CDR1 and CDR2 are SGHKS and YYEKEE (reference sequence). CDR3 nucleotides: TGTGCCAGCAGCTATGGCCAGACGAATCAGCCCCAGCATTTT. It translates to CASSYGQTNQPQHF.

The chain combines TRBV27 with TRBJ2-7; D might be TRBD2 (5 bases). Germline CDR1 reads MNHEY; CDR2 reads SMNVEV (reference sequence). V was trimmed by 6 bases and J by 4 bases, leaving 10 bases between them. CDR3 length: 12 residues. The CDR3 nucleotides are TGTGCCAGCAGCCCGACGGGATACGAGCAGTACTTC. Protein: CASSPTGYEQYF.

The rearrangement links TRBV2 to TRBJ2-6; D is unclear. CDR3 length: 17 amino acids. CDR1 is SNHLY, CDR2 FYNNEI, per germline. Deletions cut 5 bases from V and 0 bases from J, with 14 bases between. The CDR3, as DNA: TGTGCCAGCAGTCCTGGTTCCTTCATCTCTGGGGCCAACGTCCTGACTTTC. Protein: CASSPGSFISGANVLTF.

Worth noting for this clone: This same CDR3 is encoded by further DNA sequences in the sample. CDR3 amino acids: CASSLGFYEQYF. The CDR3 DNA sequence: TGTGCCAGCAGTTTGGGATTCTACGAGCAGTACTTC. The chain joins TRBV28 to TRBJ2-7; no clear D gene. The germline V and J ends were trimmed by 3 bases and 3 bases, with 6 bases remaining between them. The CDR3 contains 12 residues. Per germline, CDR1 MDHEN and CDR2 SYDVKM.

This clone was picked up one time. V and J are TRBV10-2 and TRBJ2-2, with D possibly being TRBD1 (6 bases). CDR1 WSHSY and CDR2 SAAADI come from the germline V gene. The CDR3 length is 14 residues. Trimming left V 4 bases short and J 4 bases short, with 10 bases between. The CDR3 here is CASSADSSTGELFF. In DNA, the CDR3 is TGCGCCAGCAGTGCGGACAGCAGCACCGGGGAGCTGTTTTTT.

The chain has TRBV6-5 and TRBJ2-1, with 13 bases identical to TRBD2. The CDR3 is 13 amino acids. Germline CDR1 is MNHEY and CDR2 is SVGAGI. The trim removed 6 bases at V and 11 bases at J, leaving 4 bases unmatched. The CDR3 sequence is CASSGGLAGKQFF. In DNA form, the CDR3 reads TGTGCCAGCAGCGGGGGACTAGCGGGAAAGCAGTTCTTC.

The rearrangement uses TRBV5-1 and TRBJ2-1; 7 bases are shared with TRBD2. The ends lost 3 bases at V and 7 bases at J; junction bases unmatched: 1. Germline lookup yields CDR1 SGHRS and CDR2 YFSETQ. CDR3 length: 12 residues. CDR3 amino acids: CASSSGGNEQFF. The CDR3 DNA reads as TGCGCCAGCAGCTCCGGGGGGAATGAGCAGTTCTTC. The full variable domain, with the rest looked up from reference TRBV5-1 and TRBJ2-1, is KAGVTQTPRYLIKTRGQQVTLSCSPISGHRSVSWYQQTPGQGLQFLFEYFSETQRNKGNFPGRFSGRQFSNSRSEMNVSTLELGDSALYLCASSSGGNEQFFGPGTRLTVL.

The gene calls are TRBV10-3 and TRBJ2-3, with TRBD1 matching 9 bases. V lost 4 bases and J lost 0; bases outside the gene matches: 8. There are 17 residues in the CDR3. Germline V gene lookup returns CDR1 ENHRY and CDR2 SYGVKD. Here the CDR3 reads CAISGGAGTGSTDTQYF. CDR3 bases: TGTGCCATCAGTGGGGGGGCCGGGACAGGGAGCACAGATACGCAGTATTTT.

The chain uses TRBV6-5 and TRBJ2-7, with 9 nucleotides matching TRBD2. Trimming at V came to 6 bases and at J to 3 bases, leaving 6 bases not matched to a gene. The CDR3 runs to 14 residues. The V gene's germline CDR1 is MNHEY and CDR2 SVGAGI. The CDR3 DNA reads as TGTGCCAGCAGGTTAGCGGGAGTCGGCTACGAGCAGTACTTC. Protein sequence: CASRLAGVGYEQYF.

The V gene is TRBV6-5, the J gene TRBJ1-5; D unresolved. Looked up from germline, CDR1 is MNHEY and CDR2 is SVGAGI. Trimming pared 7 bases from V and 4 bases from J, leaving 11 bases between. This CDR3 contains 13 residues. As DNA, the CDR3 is TGTGCCAGCATTAGCAAGGGAAATCAGCCCCAGCATTTT. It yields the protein CASISKGNQPQHF.

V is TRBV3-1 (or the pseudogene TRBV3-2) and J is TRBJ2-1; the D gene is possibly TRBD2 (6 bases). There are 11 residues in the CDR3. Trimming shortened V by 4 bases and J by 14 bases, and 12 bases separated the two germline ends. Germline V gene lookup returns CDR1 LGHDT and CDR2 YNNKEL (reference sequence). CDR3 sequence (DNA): TGTGCCAGCAGCCGCAATAGGGAGGAGTTCTTC. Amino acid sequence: CASSRNREEFF.

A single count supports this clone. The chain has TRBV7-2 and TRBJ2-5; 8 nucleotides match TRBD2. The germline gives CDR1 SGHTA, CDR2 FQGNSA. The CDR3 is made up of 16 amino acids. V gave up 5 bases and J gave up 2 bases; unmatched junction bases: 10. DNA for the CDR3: TGTGCCAGCAGCCAAAACCGGGCGGGAGGACAAGAGACCCAGTACTTC. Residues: CASSQNRAGGQETQYF.

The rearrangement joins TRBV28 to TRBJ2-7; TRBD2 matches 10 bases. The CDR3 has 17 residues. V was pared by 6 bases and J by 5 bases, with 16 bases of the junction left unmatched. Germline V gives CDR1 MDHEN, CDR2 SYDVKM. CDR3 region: CASSLASGSRYTNEQYF. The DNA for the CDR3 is TGTGCCAGCAGCCTGGCTAGCGGGAGTCGGTATACCAACGAGCAGTACTTC.

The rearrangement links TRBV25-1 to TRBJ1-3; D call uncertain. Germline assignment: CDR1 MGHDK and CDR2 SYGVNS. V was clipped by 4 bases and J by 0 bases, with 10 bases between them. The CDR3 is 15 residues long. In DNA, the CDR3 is TGTGCCAGCAGTGGCGGACTCCTCTCTGGAAACACCATATATTTT. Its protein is CASSGGLLSGNTIYF.

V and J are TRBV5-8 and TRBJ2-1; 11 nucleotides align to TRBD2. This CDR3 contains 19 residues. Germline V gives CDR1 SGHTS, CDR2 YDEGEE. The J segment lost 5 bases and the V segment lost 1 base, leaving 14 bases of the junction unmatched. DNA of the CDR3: TGTGCCAGCAGCTTGTTTGGTCTAGCGGGAGGCCGGTCGAACAATGAGCAGTTCTTC. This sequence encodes CASSLFGLAGGRSNNEQFF.

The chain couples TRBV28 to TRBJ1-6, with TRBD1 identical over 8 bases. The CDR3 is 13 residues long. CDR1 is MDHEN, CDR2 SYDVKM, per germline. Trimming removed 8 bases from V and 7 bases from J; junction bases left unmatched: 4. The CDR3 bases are TGTGCCAGCGGGTGGACAGGGAATTCACCCCTCCACTTT. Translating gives CASGWTGNSPLHF.

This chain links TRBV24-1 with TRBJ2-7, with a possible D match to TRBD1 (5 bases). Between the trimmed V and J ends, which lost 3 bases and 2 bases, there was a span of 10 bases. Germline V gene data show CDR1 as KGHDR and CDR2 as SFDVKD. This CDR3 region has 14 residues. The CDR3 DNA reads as TGTGCCACCAGTGATGACAAGGGGACCTACGAGCAGTACTTC. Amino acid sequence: CATSDDKGTYEQYF.

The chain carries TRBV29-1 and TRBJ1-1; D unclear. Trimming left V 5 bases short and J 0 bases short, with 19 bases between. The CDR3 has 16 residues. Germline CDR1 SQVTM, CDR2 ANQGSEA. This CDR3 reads CSVYPWSVGMNTEAFF. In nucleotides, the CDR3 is TGCAGCGTTTACCCTTGGAGTGTTGGCATGAACACTGAAGCTTTCTTT.

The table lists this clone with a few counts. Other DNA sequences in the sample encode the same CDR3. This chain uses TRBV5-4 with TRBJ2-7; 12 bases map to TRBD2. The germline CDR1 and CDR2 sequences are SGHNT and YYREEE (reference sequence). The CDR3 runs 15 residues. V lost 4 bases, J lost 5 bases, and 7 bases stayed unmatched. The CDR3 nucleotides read TGTGCCAGCAGCAGCAGGACTAGCGGGATGGACGAGCAGTACTTC. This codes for CASSSRTSGMDEQYF.

The chain's CDR3 is CASSKRWDSHISGNTIYF. The CDR3 DNA follows: TGTGCCAGCAGCAAACGTTGGGACAGCCATATCTCTGGAAACACCATATATTTT. The chain recombines TRBV7-3 with TRBJ1-3; 7 nucleotides line up with TRBD1. CDR1 SGHTA and CDR2 FQGTGA come from the germline V gene. The CDR3 extends over 18 amino acids. J lost 0 bases, V lost 5 bases, and 13 bases had no gene match.

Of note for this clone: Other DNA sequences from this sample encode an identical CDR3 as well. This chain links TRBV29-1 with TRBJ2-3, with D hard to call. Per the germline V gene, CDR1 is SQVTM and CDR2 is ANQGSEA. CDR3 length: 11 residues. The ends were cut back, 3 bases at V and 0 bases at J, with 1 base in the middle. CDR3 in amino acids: CSVDSTDTQYF. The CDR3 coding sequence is TGCAGCGTTGACAGCACAGATACGCAGTATTTT.